Each of the 24 T cell receptor beta chains below was sequenced from the same sample in a study of shared clonotypes between healthy human individuals. Here immunoSEQ multiplex PCR was the method, and the copy in TCRdb shows in-frame clones only, minus some. The sample holds some 1 million clones; approximately 68% are singletons and the top ten take around 1.4%. The sample consisted of memory CD4+ T cells sorted from blood. As to subset: CD45RA-negative fraction. The receptors here all came from a young man in good health.

This clone has more than one count but fewer than ten. The CDR3 here is CASTPGQGAGQPQHF. Written as DNA, the CDR3 is TGTGCCAGCACACCGGGACAGGGGGCAGGACAGCCCCAGCATTTT. The chain recombines TRBV2 with TRBJ1-5; the match to TRBD1 covers 12 bases. Per germline, CDR1 SNHLY and CDR2 FYNNEI. The CDR3 contains 15 residues. Trimming removed 7 bases from V and 7 bases from J; junction bases left unmatched: 8.

CDR3 sequence reads: CASSSTSTQTQYF. The CDR3 nucleotides read TGTGCCAGCAGCTCGACTAGCACGCAGACCCAGTACTTC. This chain links TRBV11-3 with TRBJ2-5; TRBD2 aligns across 7 bases. From germline, CDR1 is SGHNT and CDR2 YENEEA. Unmatched junction bases numbered 5, after V lost 4 bases and J lost 6 bases. This CDR3 region has 13 residues. The full variable domain, with the rest looked up from reference TRBV11-3 and TRBJ2-5, is EAGVVQSPRYKIIEKKQPVAFWCNPISGHNTLYWYLQNLGQGPELLIRYENEEAVDDSQLPKDRFSAERLKGVDSTLKIQPAELGDSAVYLCASSSTSTQTQYFGPGTRLLVL.

This chain connects TRBV9 to TRBJ2-3; 12 bases are a match to TRBD2. Germline CDR1 and CDR2: SGDLS and YYNGEE. V was clipped by 3 bases and J by 2 bases; unmatched bases: 4. The CDR3 has 16 amino acids. CDR3 in amino acids: CASSATSGGPTDTQYF. CDR3 bases: TGTGCCAGCAGCGCGACTAGCGGGGGCCCCACAGATACGCAGTATTTT.

This clone was seen a few times. This chain links TRBV5-5 with TRBJ2-7; 8 positions match TRBD2. V dropped 4 bases and J dropped 5; count of bases not matched to a gene: 11. The CDR3 sequence is 15 residues long. Germline-derived CDR1 and CDR2 are SGHKS and YYEKEE (reference sequence). The CDR3, as DNA: TGTGCCAGCAGCCCCGTGGCGGGGGGAAATAACGAGCAGTACTTC. Translation gives CASSPVAGGNNEQYF. The whole variable domain, filled in from reference TRBV5-5 and TRBJ2-7, reads DAGVTQSPTHLIKTRGQQVTLRCSPISGHKSVSWYQQVLGQGPQFIFQYYEKEERGRGNFPDRFSARQFPNYSSELNVNALLLGDSALYLCASSPVAGGNNEQYFGPGTRLTVT.

The rearrangement links TRBV30 to TRBJ2-7; TRBD2 is a possible D gene (6 bases). V was shortened by 4 bases and J by 7 bases, with 11 bases between the two germline ends. Germline V CDR1 and CDR2: GTSNPN, SVGIG (reference sequence). CDR3 length: 11 residues. CDR3 DNA: TGTGCCTGGACCTCTGGAGGGGAGCAGTACTTC. Residues: CAWTSGGEQYF.

V is TRBV7-2 and J is TRBJ2-1; 7 bases line up with TRBD2. Trimming at V came to 3 bases and at J to 10 bases, leaving 6 bases not matched to a gene. Germline V gene data show CDR1 as SGHTA and CDR2 as FQGNSA. This CDR3 contains 13 residues. The CDR3 sequence is CASSFPPAGEQFF. The CDR3, as DNA: TGTGCCAGCAGCTTCCCCCCAGCGGGGGAGCAGTTCTTC. The full variable domain, in which reference TRBV7-2 and TRBJ2-1 provide the parts outside the CDR3, is GAGVSQSPSNKVTEKGKDVELRCDPISGHTALYWYRQSLGQGLEFLIYFQGNSAPDKSGLPSDRFSAERTGGSVSTLTIQRTQQEDSAVYLCASSFPPAGEQFFGPGTRLTVL.

This rearrangement joins TRBV7-3 to TRBJ1-1; D is undetermined. Germline V gene lookup returns CDR1 SGHTA and CDR2 FQGTGA. V gave up 4 bases and J gave up 2 bases, with 11 bases separating them. The CDR3 has 14 residues. In DNA, the CDR3 is TGTGCCAGCAGCTCAGGAGGTGGAAACACTGAAGCTTTCTTT. This translates into CASSSGGGNTEAFF.

The chain joins TRBV30 to TRBJ1-5; 7 bases align to TRBD1. The J segment lost 7 bases and the V segment lost 5 bases, leaving 8 bases of the junction unmatched. CDR1 and CDR2 from the germline V gene are GTSNPN and SVGIG (reference sequence). This CDR3 contains 13 residues. The CDR3 nucleotides read TGTGCCTGGGGTCCTCAGGGGGGACAGCCCCAGCATTTT. Translating gives CAWGPQGGQPQHF.

V is TRBV11-2 and J is TRBJ2-6; 9 nucleotides align to TRBD1. The CDR3 totals 17 residues. Germline trimming cut 5 bases from V and 1 base from J; bases unmatched to any gene: 6. CDR1 is SGHAT and CDR2 is FQNNGV in the germline V gene. CDR3 sequence: CASSQGTGLSGANVLTF. The CDR3 DNA is TGTGCCAGCAGCCAAGGGACAGGGCTTTCTGGGGCCAACGTCCTGACTTTC.

CDR3 DNA: TGTGCCAGCAGTTCCGGGAGGGTCAATGAGCAGTTCTTC. Encoded protein: CASSSGRVNEQFF. J is TRBJ2-1 and V is TRBV6-5; 8 bases align to TRBD2. Germline values: CDR1 MNHEY, CDR2 SVGAGI. The length of the CDR3 is 13 residues. J gave up 6 bases and V 4 bases, and 2 bases lay outside the gene matches.

The chain employs TRBV5-1 and TRBJ1-6, with a possible D match to TRBD1 (5 bases). Trimming shortened V by 4 bases and J by 7 bases, and 9 bases separated the two germline ends. Germline V CDR1 and CDR2: SGHRS, YFSETQ. The CDR3 spans 13 residues. The CDR3 DNA sequence: TGCGCCAGCAGCCAGGGCCCCAATTCACCCCTCCACTTT. Translation gives CASSQGPNSPLHF.

J is TRBJ2-7 and V is TRBV23-1; D may be TRBD2 (5 bases). TRBV23-1 is an ORF for which the function is uncertain. The CDR3 extends over 12 amino acids. Trimming took off 4 bases at V and 5 bases at J, with 9 bases between the two ends. The CDR3 here is CASSPPGDEQYF. In DNA, the CDR3 is TGCGCCAGCAGTCCCCCCGGGGACGAGCAGTACTTC.

The chain employs TRBV10-1 and TRBJ2-7; D call uncertain. V lost 6 bases and J lost 2, with 17 bases in between. Per the germline V gene, CDR1 is WNHNN and CDR2 is SYGVQD (reference sequence). The CDR3 spans 15 residues. The CDR3 DNA reads as TGCGCCAGCAGAAATCCGGGCTCAAATCCCTACGAGCAGTACTTC. This translates into CASRNPGSNPYEQYF.

This clone has only one observation. The rearrangement joins TRBV5-1 to TRBJ1-1; D is uncertain. CDR1 and CDR2 from the germline V gene are SGHRS and YFSETQ. CDR3 length: 13 amino acids. V was shortened by 2 bases and J by 1 base, with 6 bases between the two germline ends. CDR3 sequence: CASSFVSNTEAFF. CDR3 DNA sequence: TGCGCCAGCAGCTTTGTTTCGAACACTGAAGCTTTCTTT.

The V call is TRBV7-2, the J call TRBJ2-3; no clear D gene. CDR1 is SGHTA, CDR2 FQGNSA, per germline. V was trimmed by 4 bases and J by 4 bases, leaving 9 bases between them. This CDR3 has 13 residues. The CDR3 is CASSSWPPDTQYF. CDR3 coding DNA: TGTGCCAGCAGCTCCTGGCCCCCAGATACGCAGTATTTT.

This chain connects TRBV6-1 to TRBJ2-2; the D is unclear. The CDR3 is made up of 14 amino acids. Germline V gene data show CDR1 as MNHNS and CDR2 as SASEGT. The V gene lost 6 bases and the J gene lost 1 base, with 9 bases spanning the gap. CDR3 coding DNA: TGTGCCAGCAGATTAACGGTGAACACCGGGGAGCTGTTTTTT. The encoded protein is CASRLTVNTGELFF.

DNA for the CDR3: TGTGCCAGCTCACCACTCGAGGTTCGGCGTACTGAAGCTTTCTTT. Translation: CASSPLEVRRTEAFF. The V gene is TRBV18, the J gene TRBJ1-1; D is unclear. CDR1 is KGHSH, CDR2 LQKENI, per germline. Trimming removed 1 base from V and 5 bases from J, with 14 bases in between. The CDR3 covers 15 residues.

This clone was detected only a few times. This sample also contains other DNA sequences that code for the same CDR3. V and J are TRBV27 and TRBJ1-1, with unresolved D. The CDR3 has 12 amino acids. Germline V gene data show CDR1 as MNHEY and CDR2 as SMNVEV (reference sequence). Trimming removed 6 bases from V and 5 bases from J, with 10 bases in between. CDR3 DNA sequence: TGTGCCAGCAGCTCCGTAGGAACTGAAGCTTTCTTT. Amino acid sequence: CASSSVGTEAFF.

The chain combines TRBV10-2 with TRBJ1-1; D possibly corresponds to TRBD1 (6 bases). Germline-derived CDR1 and CDR2 are WSHSY and SAAADI. This CDR3 region has 12 residues. With 8 bases removed from V and 6 bases from J, the gap between germline ends came to 13 bases. CDR3 loop: CASLGGAAEAFF. The DNA of the CDR3 is TGCGCCAGCTTGGGGGGGGCGGCTGAAGCTTTCTTT.

The chain joins TRBV14 to TRBJ2-7; D not resolved. The CDR3 is made up of 15 amino acids. Trimming cost V 1 base and J 2 bases, with 12 bases left between them. Per the germline V gene, CDR1 is SGHDN and CDR2 is FVKESK. The CDR3 DNA reads TGTGCCAGCAGCCAAGGTCCCGGCCGAACCTACGAGCAGTACTTC. This encodes CASSQGPGRTYEQYF.

J is TRBJ1-1 and V is TRBV5-6; TRBD1 is a possible D gene (5 bases). CDR3 length: 14 residues. Germline CDR1 is SGHDT and CDR2 is YYEEEE. V was trimmed by 1 base and J by 0 bases, leaving 7 bases between them. The CDR3, as DNA: TGTGCCAGCAGCTTGATAGGGGTGAACACTGAAGCTTTCTTT. Protein: CASSLIGVNTEAFF.

The chain links TRBV19 to TRBJ1-3; TRBD1 matches 8 bases. The J segment lost 7 bases and the V segment lost 4 bases, leaving 18 bases of the junction unmatched. The germline gives CDR1 LNHDA, CDR2 SQIVND (reference sequence). The CDR3 extends over 18 amino acids. The CDR3 sequence: CASSTNRVPDRAVNTIYF. The DNA for the CDR3 is TGTGCCAGTAGTACTAACCGCGTCCCGGACAGGGCGGTCAACACCATATATTTT.

The V call is TRBV27, the J call TRBJ2-2, with a weak D call TRBD2 (5 bases). The ends were cut back, 3 bases at V and 1 base at J, with 12 bases in the middle. This CDR3 region has 16 residues. Germline V gene lookup returns CDR1 MNHEY and CDR2 SMNVEV (reference sequence). The CDR3 DNA follows: TGTGCCAGCAGTTTGCGGACTCTAGGGAACACCGGGGAGCTGTTTTTT. Translating it yields CASSLRTLGNTGELFF.

The genes are TRBV7-2 and TRBJ2-1; TRBD2 aligns across 12 bases. The V gene end was trimmed by 3 bases and the J gene end by 5 bases; junction bases not matched to a gene: 5. This CDR3 is 16 amino acids long. Germline V gene data show CDR1 as SGHTA and CDR2 as FQGNSA. The CDR3 protein is CASSFSSGGDDNEQFF. The CDR3 DNA reads TGTGCCAGCAGCTTCTCTAGCGGGGGGGATGACAATGAGCAGTTCTTC.